The 22 T cell receptor beta chains below were found in one sample sequenced in a study of PD-1 blockade in classical Hodgkin lymphoma. Only in-frame clones appear in the TCRdb table, and some are missing; sequencing was by immunoSEQ multiplex PCR. The table lists under 20,000 clones, roughly 82% of them singletons. Each and every patient relapsed after autologous stem cell transplantation, and patients got differing brentuximab vedotin exposure. Sequenced material: peripheral blood mononuclear cells (PBMCs), taken before the second cycle of nivolumab. Receptors were obtained from a human donor with classical Hodgkin lymphoma.

This chain links TRBV7-2 with TRBJ2-1; TRBD2 matches 9 bases. The CDR3 is 16 amino acids. Germline V gene data show CDR1 as SGHTA and CDR2 as FQGNSA. J lost 0 bases, V lost 8 bases, and 8 bases had no gene match. CDR3 sequence reads: CASSRTSDSSYNEQFF. As DNA, the CDR3 is TGTGCCAGCTCCCGGACTAGCGATAGCTCCTACAATGAGCAGTTCTTC.

V usage is TRBV10-3 and J usage is TRBJ2-7; TRBD2 is a possible D gene (5 bases). The CDR3 contains 12 residues. Germline V gene data show CDR1 as ENHRY and CDR2 as SYGVKD. Trimming removed 0 bases from V and 6 bases from J, with 6 bases in between. As DNA, the CDR3 is TGTGCCATCAGTGAGTCAGGACTCGAGCAGTACTTC. This gives the protein CAISESGLEQYF.

In the case of this clone: Other DNA sequences in this sample translate to the same CDR3. The chain uses TRBV5-6 and TRBJ1-1; no reliable D call. Germline V gene data show CDR1 as SGHDT and CDR2 as YYEEEE. The CDR3 consists of 14 residues. V was trimmed by 1 base and J by 2 bases, leaving 9 bases between them. This chain's CDR3 is CASSLSGKNTEAFF. The CDR3 DNA sequence: TGTGCCAGCAGCTTGTCCGGTAAAAACACTGAAGCTTTCTTT.

The V call is TRBV28, the J call TRBJ2-7; 12 bases agree with TRBD2. Germline CDR1 and CDR2: MDHEN and SYDVKM. V trimming: 4 bases; J trimming: 10 bases; junction bases outside the gene matches: 5. The CDR3 is 13 residues long. CDR3 sequence: CASSSGLAGFQYF. In DNA, the CDR3 is TGTGCCAGCAGTTCCGGACTAGCGGGATTTCAGTACTTC.

This clone was observed a handful of times. The CDR3 DNA reads as TGTGCCATCTCGGGGACAGAGAATGAAAAACTGTTTTTT. This encodes CAISGTENEKLFF. V usage is TRBV10-3 and J usage is TRBJ1-4, with 7 nucleotides matching TRBD1. J was trimmed by 5 bases and V by 8 bases; bases with no gene match: 5. CDR3 size: 13 residues. CDR1 and CDR2 from the germline V gene are ENHRY and SYGVKD.

The chain has TRBV19 and TRBJ1-1, with D uncertain. CDR1 is LNHDA, CDR2 SQIVND, per germline (reference sequence). CDR3 length equals 13 residues. With 4 bases removed from V and 4 bases from J, the gap between germline ends came to 10 bases. CDR3 in amino acids: CASSRGWATEAFF. In DNA, the CDR3 is TGTGCCAGTAGTAGAGGTTGGGCCACTGAAGCTTTCTTT.

This rearrangement joins TRBV21-1 to TRBJ2-2; the D call of TRBD1 is as the table states it, not checked on the DNA. TRBV21-1 is classified as a pseudogene. The length of the CDR3 is 18 residues. The CDR3, as DNA: TGTGCCAGCAGCAAAGTCAGAAGGGGACAGGGAAGCACCGGGGAGCTGTTTTTT. Protein product: CASSKVRRGQGSTGELFF.

The V and J genes are TRBV15 and TRBJ2-1, with 12 bases fitting TRBD2. J gave up 4 bases and V 2 bases, and 3 bases lay outside the gene matches. The CDR3 extends over 16 amino acids. Germline V gene lookup returns CDR1 LNHNV and CDR2 YYDKDF (reference sequence). The CDR3 sequence: CATSRPGLAGYNEQFF. The CDR3 DNA sequence: TGTGCCACCAGCAGACCCGGACTAGCGGGGTACAATGAGCAGTTCTTC.

V and J are TRBV9 and TRBJ2-5; D not resolved. Germline V gives CDR1 SGDLS, CDR2 YYNGEE. V was cut by 3 bases and J by 4 bases, with 7 bases left in between. This CDR3 is built from 12 residues. In DNA, the CDR3 is TGTGCCAGCAGCGGTCCCTCAGAGACCCAGTACTTC. Translation gives CASSGPSETQYF.

The rearrangement joins TRBV27 to TRBJ1-6; 7 bases line up with TRBD1. The CDR3 totals 14 residues. J lost 7 bases, V lost 3 bases, and 3 bases had no gene match. The V gene's germline CDR1 is MNHEY and CDR2 SMNVEV (reference sequence). Here the CDR3 reads CASSLPGGNSPLHF. The DNA for the CDR3 is TGTGCCAGCAGTTTGCCAGGGGGAAATTCACCCCTCCACTTT.

The rearrangement uses TRBV5-1 and TRBJ2-6; D uncertain. The germline V gene has CDR1 SGHRS and CDR2 YFSETQ. V was cut by 0 bases and J by 1 base, with 5 bases left in between. This CDR3 has 15 residues. CDR3 in amino acids: CASSLANSGANVLTF. The CDR3 bases are TGCGCCAGCAGCTTGGCCAATTCTGGGGCCAACGTCCTGACTTTC.

The table lists this clone with a count of one. V usage is TRBV27 and J usage is TRBJ2-1; TRBD1 aligns across 7 bases. The CDR3 loop spans 12 amino acids. CDR1 is MNHEY and CDR2 is SMNVEV in the germline V gene (reference sequence). After removal of 10 bases from V and 9 bases from J, the junction contained 9 bases not matched to a gene. CDR3 coding DNA: TGTGCCACCAATGACAGGGTGCCTGAGCAGTTCTTC. Translated, it gives CATNDRVPEQFF.

The chain is built from TRBV5-6 and TRBJ1-1; unclear D gene. The CDR3 totals 11 residues. Germline V lookup: CDR1 SGHDT, CDR2 YYEEEE. The V gene lost 1 base and the J gene lost 2 bases, with 0 bases spanning the gap. The CDR3: CASSLNTEAFF. The CDR3 DNA sequence: TGTGCCAGCAGCTTGAACACTGAAGCTTTCTTT.

The genes are TRBV7-2 and TRBJ2-3; D call uncertain. V was trimmed by 6 bases and J by 6 bases, leaving 10 bases between them. Germline CDR1 and CDR2: SGHTA and FQGNSA. The CDR3 sequence is 12 residues long. CDR3 sequence (DNA): TGTGCCAGCAGTTTCCTAGGGGATACGCAGTATTTT. Amino acids: CASSFLGDTQYF.

This clone appeared a single time. This chain links TRBV6-4 with TRBJ2-5; tentatively, D is TRBD2 (6 bases). The V gene's germline CDR1 is MRHNA and CDR2 SNTAGT. The ends were cut back, 2 bases at V and 5 bases at J, with 12 bases in the middle. The CDR3 length is 14 residues. CDR3 protein: CASSDIAGLETQYF. The CDR3, as DNA: TGTGCCAGCAGTGACATCGCGGGGCTGGAGACCCAGTACTTC.

This sequence joins TRBV18 and TRBJ2-2, with 9 positions matching TRBD1. V shed 3 bases and J 6 bases; nucleotides not matched to a gene: 5. Germline assignment: CDR1 KGHSH and CDR2 LQKENI. The CDR3 has 15 amino acids. CDR3 coding DNA: TGTGCCAGCTCACCTCGACAGGGGGAATCCGGGGAGCTGTTTTTT. Protein sequence: CASSPRQGESGELFF.

V and J are TRBV4-1 and TRBJ2-7, with D perhaps TRBD1 (5 bases). The ends were cut back, 1 base at V and 0 bases at J, with 13 bases in the middle. CDR3 length equals 16 residues. Germline values: CDR1 MGHRA, CDR2 YSYEKL. The CDR3 nucleotides read TGCGCCAGCAGCCAAGTAGGGGTCCACTCCTCCTACGAGCAGTACTTC. It is translated as CASSQVGVHSSYEQYF.

The J gene is TRBJ2-1, the V gene TRBV4-2; D perhaps matches TRBD2 (7 bases). The CDR3 length is 15 residues. Germline V gives CDR1 LGHNA, CDR2 YNFKEQ. Trimming took 0 bases from V and 3 from J, leaving 9 bases between them. The CDR3 region has the DNA TGTGCCAGCAGCCAAGAGGGAGGGGGCTACAATGAGCAGTTCTTC. This sequence encodes CASSQEGGGYNEQFF.

The V call is TRBV6-6, the J call TRBJ1-2; D perhaps matches TRBD1 (5 bases). The ends were cut back, 2 bases at V and 4 bases at J, with 5 bases in the middle. This CDR3 region has 12 residues. The germline V gene encodes CDR1 MNHNY and CDR2 SVGAGI (reference sequence). The CDR3 DNA reads TGTGCCAGCAGTTACGGGGGCTATGGCTACACCTTC. This encodes CASSYGGYGYTF.

The J gene is TRBJ2-5, the V gene TRBV2, with a possible D match to TRBD2 (6 bases). CDR3 size: 14 residues. The V gene lost 6 bases and the J gene lost 4 bases, with 15 bases spanning the gap. Germline V lookup: CDR1 SNHLY, CDR2 FYNNEI. DNA of the CDR3: TGTGCCAGCAGCCCGAGGTGGGGAGGAGAGACCCAGTACTTC. Protein product: CASSPRWGGETQYF.

The chain employs TRBV5-1 and TRBJ2-3, with TRBD2 matching over 13 bases. Germline CDR1 and CDR2: SGHRS and YFSETQ. Trimming removed 4 bases from V and 2 bases from J; junction bases left unmatched: 7. This CDR3 has 17 residues. This CDR3 is CASSIGTSGVLTDTQYF. The CDR3 DNA sequence: TGCGCCAGCAGCATCGGGACTAGCGGGGTCCTCACAGATACGCAGTATTTT.

The V gene is TRBV19, the J gene TRBJ2-3; 10 bases map to TRBD1. The CDR3 contains 15 residues. V lost 5 bases, J lost 8 bases, and 10 bases stayed unmatched. Germline CDR1 reads LNHDA; CDR2 reads SQIVND (reference sequence). For the CDR3, the DNA is TGTGCCAGTAGTGCCGGGACAGGGGCTTGGGGTACGCAGTATTTT. It specifies CASSAGTGAWGTQYF. The variable domain in full, with the rest retrieved from reference TRBV19 and TRBJ2-3, is DGGITQSPKYLFRKEGQNVTLSCEQNLNHDAMYWYRQDPGQGLRLIYYSQIVNDFQKGDIAEGYSVSREKKESFPLTVTSAQKNPTAFYLCASSAGTGAWGTQYFGPGTRLTVL.